One T cell receptor beta chain is described in this entry. Its antigen is as yet unknown. Unique molecular identifiers tagged the TCR beta cDNA libraries. There were roughly 0.95 to 10 million T cells, and approximately 500,000 cDNA molecules came from them. MiXCR, applied by TCRdb to the PCR reads, yields one record per CDR3 protein. The sample yields more than 500,000 distinct CDR3 sequences, approximately 34% seen once. These data originate in a study of post-analysis software for immune sequencing data. Overall study context: The disease courses covered relapsing-remitting, secondary progressive and progressive-relapsing multiple sclerosis. Whole-study findings and limits: Among multiple sclerosis patients, normalized Chao1 diversity was significantly below that of controls. Under the F measure, samples that were prepared in one batch clustered strongly together. Patients had higher frequencies than controls of roughly 5 TRBV segments, including TRBV5-6, TRBV5-1 and TRBV20-1.

The CDR3 is made up of 16 amino acids. Looked up from germline, CDR1 is LNHNV and CDR2 is YYDKDF (reference sequence). V lost 1 base to trimming and J lost 4 bases, with 16 bases between them. This clonotype was obtained from a girl aged 2-17 years with multiple sclerosis. Sample: blood. The chain combines TRBV15 with TRBJ1-2, with D perhaps TRBD1 (6 bases). DNA of the CDR3: TGTGCCACCAGCAGAGGAGGGACAAGAGGAACCTATGGCTACACCTTC. Its protein product is CATSRGGTRGTYGYTF.